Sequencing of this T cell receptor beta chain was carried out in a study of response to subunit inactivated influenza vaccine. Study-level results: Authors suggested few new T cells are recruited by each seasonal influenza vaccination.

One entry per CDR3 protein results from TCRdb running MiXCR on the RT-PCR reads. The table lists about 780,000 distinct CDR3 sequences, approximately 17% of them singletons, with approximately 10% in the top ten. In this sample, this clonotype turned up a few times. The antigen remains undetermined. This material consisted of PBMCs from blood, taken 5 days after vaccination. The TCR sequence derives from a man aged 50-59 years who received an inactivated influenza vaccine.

The CDR3 is CAISGGRGQDEQFF. CDR3 nucleotides: TGTGCCATCAGTGGCGGCAGGGGGCAGGATGAGCAGTTCTTC. V is TRBV10-3 and J is TRBJ2-1, with 8 bases that match TRBD1. The CDR3 is made up of 14 amino acids. V was clipped by 4 bases and J by 8 bases; unmatched bases: 7. Germline V gives CDR1 ENHRY, CDR2 SYGVKD.